These 21 T cell receptor beta chains were all obtained from the same sample, sequenced in a study of CXCR3-negative and CXCR3-positive naive CD8 T cells. UMI-labeled TRB cDNA libraries were prepared by 5' RACE. TCRdb processed the 5' RACE reads again and assigns one entry to each CDR3 protein, with no DNA. This sample contains roughly 86,000 distinct CDR3 sequences. The specimen was naive CXCR3- CD8+ T cells from blood. Subset reported: CD45RO-CCR7+CD27+CD95- naive CD8+ T cells lacking CXCR3 (TNR3-). Receptors were obtained from a human donor in good health. Some clones in this sample may be carry-over from other donors' samples.

This chain uses TRBV7-9 with TRBJ2-5. The CDR3 is 12 residues long. The germline V gene encodes CDR1 SEHNR and CDR2 FQNEAQ (reference sequence). The CDR3: CASSLSSETQYF.

The V and J genes are TRBV29-1 and TRBJ2-3; TCRdb's D call, TRBD1, is unchecked because there is no DNA. CDR1 and CDR2 (germline): SQVTM, ANQGSEA. The CDR3 runs 14 residues. This CDR3 is CSVLWDRATDTQYF.

The chain recombines TRBV5-1 with TRBJ2-1; TCRdb selects TRBD1, and the lack of DNA leaves this call unchecked. The CDR3 runs 12 residues. CDR1 is SGHRS, CDR2 YFSETQ, per germline. The CDR3 sequence: CASSPGANEQFF.

The rearrangement uses TRBV7-2 and TRBJ2-4; the D call of TRBD1 rests on TCRdb alone, since no DNA is present to check it. This CDR3 has 17 residues. Germline V CDR1 and CDR2: SGHTA, FQGNSA. CDR3 protein: CASSLGKGALAKNIQYF.

The chain combines TRBV12-3 or TRBV12-4 with TRBJ2-7; TCRdb gives TRBD2 as the D gene, but with no DNA this cannot be confirmed. The CDR3 has 13 amino acids. The CDR3 reads CASSLGGEYEQYF.

The rearrangement links TRBV4-3 to TRBJ1-5; TCRdb's D gene call, TRBD1, goes unchecked for lack of DNA. This CDR3 is built from 15 residues. Germline V CDR1 and CDR2: LGHNA, YSLEER. The CDR3 loop reads CASSQDGTGRQPQHF.

V gene TRBV4-2 combines with J gene TRBJ1-1; checking the TCRdb D call of TRBD1 is not possible without DNA. CDR1 and CDR2 (germline): LGHNA, YNFKEQ. The CDR3 has 15 residues. CDR3 in amino acids: CASSRGTGANTEAFF.

The V gene is TRBV6-5, the J gene TRBJ1-4. Germline assignment: CDR1 MNHEY and CDR2 SVGAGI. The CDR3 has 17 residues. This chain's CDR3 is CASSYFEGSTTNEKLFF.

The chain carries TRBV10-3 and TRBJ1-6. This CDR3 region has 15 residues. CDR1 is ENHRY and CDR2 is SYGVKD in the germline V gene. The CDR3 loop is CAISEPANGDSPLHF.

This rearrangement joins TRBV6-5 to TRBJ2-3; TCRdb proposes TRBD2, but this gene call is untestable without DNA. CDR1 MNHEY and CDR2 SVGAGI come from the germline V gene. The CDR3 contains 12 residues. The CDR3 sequence: CASSSRADTQYF.

V is TRBV28 and J is TRBJ2-2; TCRdb designates TRBD1, a call that cannot be tested without DNA. This CDR3 has 14 amino acids. CDR1 is MDHEN, CDR2 SYDVKM, per germline. The CDR3 protein is CASTRTENTGELFF.

This chain connects TRBV25-1 to TRBJ2-3; the D call from TCRdb, TRBD2, cannot be confirmed without DNA. Germline CDR1 and CDR2: MGHDK and SYGVNS. CDR3 length equals 13 residues. The CDR3 protein is CASSTTEVDTQYF.

J is TRBJ2-7 and V is TRBV11-3. The germline V gene has CDR1 SGHNT and CDR2 YENEEA. This CDR3 has 14 residues. The CDR3 loop is CASSLGGQTYEQYF.

The CDR3 here is CASSHDGGQSYNEQFF. The chain has TRBV4-3 and TRBJ2-1; TCRdb reports TRBD1, a call that lacks DNA to check it against. CDR3 length: 16 amino acids. Germline V gene lookup returns CDR1 LGHNA and CDR2 YSLEER.

The chain has TRBV7-6 and TRBJ2-3; TCRdb selects TRBD2, and the lack of DNA leaves this call unchecked. This CDR3 region has 21 residues. Germline CDR1 SGHVS, CDR2 FNYEAQ. The CDR3 here is CASAIGVRTSGDREPTDTQYF. The entire variable domain, with the rest obtained from reference TRBV7-6 and TRBJ2-3, is as follows: GAGVSQSPRYKVTKRGQDVALRCDPISGHVSLYWYRQALGQGPEFLTYFNYEAQQDKSGLPNDRFSAERPEGSISTLTIQRTEQRDSAMYRCASAIGVRTSGDREPTDTQYFGPGTRLTVL.

The V and J genes are TRBV7-6 and TRBJ1-2. Germline V gene data show CDR1 as SGHVS and CDR2 as FNYEAQ. The CDR3 has 15 residues. The CDR3 here is CASSRASTNYYGYTF.

The chain couples TRBV29-1 to TRBJ2-1; TCRdb calls TRBD1, which cannot be checked without DNA. Germline assignment: CDR1 SQVTM and CDR2 ANQGSEA. CDR3 length: 15 residues. The CDR3 reads CSVPVGASSYNEQFF.

The gene calls are TRBV20-1 and TRBJ2-7; checking the TCRdb D call of TRBD2 is not possible without DNA. Germline V gene lookup returns CDR1 DFQATT and CDR2 SNEGSKA (reference sequence). The CDR3 loop spans 14 amino acids. The CDR3 spells CSALEARGPWEQYF.

The genes are TRBV10-3 and TRBJ2-5. This CDR3 has 14 residues. Germline values: CDR1 ENHRY, CDR2 SYGVKD. The CDR3 is CAISEPTLQETQYF.

The chain has TRBV20-1 and TRBJ2-3; TCRdb names TRBD2, which stays unverified in the absence of DNA. This CDR3 contains 14 residues. Per germline, CDR1 DFQATT and CDR2 SNEGSKA (reference sequence). CDR3 region: CSASGLAGVDTQYF.

The rearrangement links TRBV7-6 to TRBJ1-1. This CDR3 has 16 amino acids. CDR1 is SGHVS, CDR2 FNYEAQ, per germline. The CDR3 loop reads CASSQEGGQGGTEAFF.